Following are 5 T cell receptor beta chains from one sample sequenced in a study of cytomegalovirus exposure and HLA in healthy donors. In the PCR, 60 Vbeta and 13 Jbeta primers were used. Assay: immunoSEQ multiplex PCR; the TCRdb copy retains only in-frame clones and omits some. The listing records about 200,000 clones. Sequences were obtained from PBMCs. Every receptor here comes from a girl aged 2 to 9 in good health and CMV-seropositive.

This chain uses TRBV20-1 with TRBJ2-5, with no clear D. Germline V gene sequence: CDR1 DFQATT, CDR2 SNEGSKA (reference sequence). The length of the CDR3 is 11 residues. The V end was cut by 3 bases, the J end by 3 bases, with 5 bases between. CDR3 sequence (DNA): TGCAGTGCTAGTCCGGAAGAGACCCAGTACTTC. Its protein product is CSASPEETQYF.

The V call is TRBV10-1, the J call TRBJ2-5; TRBD1 aligns across 8 bases. This CDR3 has 15 amino acids. The ends lost 2 bases at V and 3 bases at J; junction bases unmatched: 5. CDR1 WNHNN and CDR2 SYGVQD come from the germline V gene (reference sequence). CDR3 residues: CASSEGTGREETQYF. As DNA, the CDR3 is TGCGCCAGCAGTGAGGGGACAGGAAGGGAAGAGACCCAGTACTTC.

The chain has TRBV25-1 and TRBJ1-1; D call uncertain. Germline V gene sequence: CDR1 MGHDK, CDR2 SYGVNS. V dropped 0 bases and J dropped 4 bases, with 12 bases sitting between them. This CDR3 contains 15 residues. The CDR3 here is CASSEYEGSGTEAFF. The CDR3 DNA is TGTGCCAGCAGTGAATATGAGGGATCGGGCACTGAAGCTTTCTTT.

V is TRBV9 and J is TRBJ2-7; D may be TRBD1 (6 bases). The CDR3 spans 12 residues. V lost 7 bases, J lost 1 base, and 9 bases lay in between. Germline V gives CDR1 SGDLS, CDR2 YYNGEE. CDR3 DNA: TGTGCCAGCTCTACAGGGTCCTACGAGCAGTACTTC. Translating gives CASSTGSYEQYF.

J is TRBJ2-3 and V is TRBV30, with 14 bases lining up with TRBD2. Trimming cost V 8 bases and J 0 bases; bases outside gene matches: 10. From germline, CDR1 is GTSNPN and CDR2 SVGIG (reference sequence). The CDR3 totals 17 residues. The CDR3 sequence: CAGQGLAGVTSTDTQYF. CDR3 DNA: TGTGCCGGACAGGGACTAGCGGGGGTGACTAGCACAGATACGCAGTATTTT.